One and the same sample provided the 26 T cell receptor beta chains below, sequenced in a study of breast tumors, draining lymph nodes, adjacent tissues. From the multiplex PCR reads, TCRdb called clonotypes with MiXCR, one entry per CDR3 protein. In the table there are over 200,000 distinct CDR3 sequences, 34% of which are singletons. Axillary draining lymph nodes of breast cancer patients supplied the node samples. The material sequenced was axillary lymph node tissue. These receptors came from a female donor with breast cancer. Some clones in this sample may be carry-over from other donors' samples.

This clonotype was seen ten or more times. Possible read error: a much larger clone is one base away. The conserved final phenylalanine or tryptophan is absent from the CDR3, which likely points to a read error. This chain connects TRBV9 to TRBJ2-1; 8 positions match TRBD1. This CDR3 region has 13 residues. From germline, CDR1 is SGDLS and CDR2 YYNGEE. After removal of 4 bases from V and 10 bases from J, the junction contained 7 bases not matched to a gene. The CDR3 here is CASSLSWDREQFS. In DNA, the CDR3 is TGTGCCAGCAGCCTTAGTTGGGACAGGGAGCAGTTCTCC.

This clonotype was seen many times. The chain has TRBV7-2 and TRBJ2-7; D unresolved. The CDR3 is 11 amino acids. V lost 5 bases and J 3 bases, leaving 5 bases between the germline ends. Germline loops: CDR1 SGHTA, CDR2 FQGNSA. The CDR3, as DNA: TGTGCCAGCAGCCCGCGCTACGAGCAGTACTTC. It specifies CASSPRYEQYF. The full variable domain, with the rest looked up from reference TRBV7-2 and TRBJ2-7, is GAGVSQSPSNKVTEKGKDVELRCDPISGHTALYWYRQSLGQGLEFLIYFQGNSAPDKSGLPSDRFSAERTGGSVSTLTIQRTQQEDSAVYLCASSPRYEQYFGPGTRLTVT.

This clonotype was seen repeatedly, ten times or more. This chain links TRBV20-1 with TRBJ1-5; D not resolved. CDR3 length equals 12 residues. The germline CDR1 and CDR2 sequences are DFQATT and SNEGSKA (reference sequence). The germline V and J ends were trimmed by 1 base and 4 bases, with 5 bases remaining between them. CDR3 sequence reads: CSARGGNQPQHF. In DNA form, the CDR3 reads TGCAGTGCTAGAGGAGGGAATCAGCCCCAGCATTTT.

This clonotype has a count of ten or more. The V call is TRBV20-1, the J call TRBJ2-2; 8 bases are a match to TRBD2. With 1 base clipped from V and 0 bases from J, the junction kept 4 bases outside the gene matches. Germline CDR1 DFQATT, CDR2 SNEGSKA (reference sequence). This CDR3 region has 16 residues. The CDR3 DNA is TGCAGTGCTAGAGCAAGCGGGAGATCGAACACCGGGGAGCTGTTTTTT. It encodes CSARASGRSNTGELFF.

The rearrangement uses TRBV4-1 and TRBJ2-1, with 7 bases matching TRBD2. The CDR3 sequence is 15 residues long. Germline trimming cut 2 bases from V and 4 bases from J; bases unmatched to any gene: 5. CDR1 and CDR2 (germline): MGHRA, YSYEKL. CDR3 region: CASSQPGLRYNEQFF. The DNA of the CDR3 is TGCGCCAGCAGCCAACCGGGACTAAGGTACAATGAGCAGTTCTTC.

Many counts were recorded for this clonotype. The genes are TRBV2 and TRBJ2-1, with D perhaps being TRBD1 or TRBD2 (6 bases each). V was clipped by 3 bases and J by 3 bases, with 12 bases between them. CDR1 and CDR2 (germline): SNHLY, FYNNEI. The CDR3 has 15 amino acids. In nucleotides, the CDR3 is TGTGCCAGCAGTGAGGTAGGGGGGCTCTACAATGAGCAGTTCTTC. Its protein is CASSEVGGLYNEQFF.

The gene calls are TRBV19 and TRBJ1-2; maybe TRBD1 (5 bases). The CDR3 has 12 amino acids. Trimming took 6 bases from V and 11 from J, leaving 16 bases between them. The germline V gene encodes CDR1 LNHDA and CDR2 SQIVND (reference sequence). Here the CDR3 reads CASRVRGEWYTF. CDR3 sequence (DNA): TGTGCCAGTAGGGTCCGAGGGGAGTGGTACACCTTC. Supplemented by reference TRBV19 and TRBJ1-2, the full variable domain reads DGGITQSPKYLFRKEGQNVTLSCEQNLNHDAMYWYRQDPGQGLRLIYYSQIVNDFQKGDIAEGYSVSREKKESFPLTVTSAQKNPTAFYLCASRVRGEWYTFGSGTRLTVV.

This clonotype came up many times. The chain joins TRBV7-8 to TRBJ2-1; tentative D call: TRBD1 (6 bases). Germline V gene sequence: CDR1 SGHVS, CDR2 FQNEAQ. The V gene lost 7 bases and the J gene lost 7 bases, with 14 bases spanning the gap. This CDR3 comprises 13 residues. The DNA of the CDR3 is TGTGCCAGCAACCAACCAGGGGATAATGAGCAGTTCTTC. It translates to CASNQPGDNEQFF. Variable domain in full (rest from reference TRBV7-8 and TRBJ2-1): GAGVSQSPRYKVAKRGQDVALRCDPISGHVSLFWYQQALGQGPEFLTYFQNEAQLDKSGLPSDRFFAERPEGSVSTLKIQRTQQEDSAVYLCASNQPGDNEQFFGPGTRLTVL.

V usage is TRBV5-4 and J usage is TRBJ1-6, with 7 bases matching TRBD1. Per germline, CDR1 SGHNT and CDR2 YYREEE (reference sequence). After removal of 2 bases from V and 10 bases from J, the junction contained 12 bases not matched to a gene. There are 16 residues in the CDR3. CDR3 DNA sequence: TGTGCCAGCAGCTTTGACTGGGGCGGGGGACAGTCACCCCTCCACTTT. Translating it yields CASSFDWGGGQSPLHF.

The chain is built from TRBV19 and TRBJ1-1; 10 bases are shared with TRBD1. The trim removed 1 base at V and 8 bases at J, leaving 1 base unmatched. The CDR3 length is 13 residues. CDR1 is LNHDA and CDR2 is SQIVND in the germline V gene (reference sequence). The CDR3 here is CASSIVDRGEAFF. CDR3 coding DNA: TGTGCCAGTAGTATAGTGGACAGGGGGGAAGCTTTCTTT.

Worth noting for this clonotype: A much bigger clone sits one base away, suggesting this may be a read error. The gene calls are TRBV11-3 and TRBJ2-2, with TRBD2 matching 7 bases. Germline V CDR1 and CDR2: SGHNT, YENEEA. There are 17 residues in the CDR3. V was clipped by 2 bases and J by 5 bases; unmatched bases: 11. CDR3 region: CASSLLRTGGSTGELFF. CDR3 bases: TGTGCCAGCAGCTTACTTCGGACGGGAGGTTCTACCGGGGAGCTGTTTTTT.

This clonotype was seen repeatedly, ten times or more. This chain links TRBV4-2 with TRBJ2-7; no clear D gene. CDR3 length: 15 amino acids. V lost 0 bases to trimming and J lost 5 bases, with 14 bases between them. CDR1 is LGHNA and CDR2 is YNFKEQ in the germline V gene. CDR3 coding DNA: TGTGCCAGCAGCCAAGAAGGACGGGTTTGGGACGAGCAGTACTTC. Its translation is CASSQEGRVWDEQYF.

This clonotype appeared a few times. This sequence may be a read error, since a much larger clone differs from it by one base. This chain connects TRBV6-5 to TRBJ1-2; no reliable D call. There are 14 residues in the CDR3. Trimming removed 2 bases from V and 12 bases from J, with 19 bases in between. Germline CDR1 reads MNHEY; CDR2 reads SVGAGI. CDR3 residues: CASSYSSRSWSDTF. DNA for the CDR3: TGTGCCAGCAGTTACAGTAGTCGGTCCTGGAGCGACACCTTC.

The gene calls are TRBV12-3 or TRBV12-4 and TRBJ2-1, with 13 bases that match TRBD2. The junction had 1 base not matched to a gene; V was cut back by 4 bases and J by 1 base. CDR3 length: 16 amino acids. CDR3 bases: TGTGCCAGCAGTTGGACTAGCGGGAGTTCCTACAATGAGCAGTTCTTC. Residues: CASSWTSGSSYNEQFF.

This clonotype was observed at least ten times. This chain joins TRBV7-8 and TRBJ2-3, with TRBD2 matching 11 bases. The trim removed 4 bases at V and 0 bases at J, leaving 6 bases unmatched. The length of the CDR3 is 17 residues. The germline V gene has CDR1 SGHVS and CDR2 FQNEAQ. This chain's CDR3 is CASSSRTSGSSTDTQYF. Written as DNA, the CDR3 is TGTGCCAGCAGCTCTAGGACTAGCGGGTCTAGCACAGATACGCAGTATTTT. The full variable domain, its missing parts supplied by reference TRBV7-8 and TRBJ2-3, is GAGVSQSPRYKVAKRGQDVALRCDPISGHVSLFWYQQALGQGPEFLTYFQNEAQLDKSGLPSDRFFAERPEGSVSTLKIQRTQQEDSAVYLCASSSRTSGSSTDTQYFGPGTRLTVL.

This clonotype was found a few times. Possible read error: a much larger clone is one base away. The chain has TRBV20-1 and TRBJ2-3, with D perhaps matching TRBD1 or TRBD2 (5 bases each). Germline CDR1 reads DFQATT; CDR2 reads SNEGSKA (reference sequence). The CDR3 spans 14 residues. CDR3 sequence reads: CSAQRGPSTATQYF. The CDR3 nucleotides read TGCAGTGCTCAAAGGGGTCCTAGCACAGCTACGCAGTATTTT.

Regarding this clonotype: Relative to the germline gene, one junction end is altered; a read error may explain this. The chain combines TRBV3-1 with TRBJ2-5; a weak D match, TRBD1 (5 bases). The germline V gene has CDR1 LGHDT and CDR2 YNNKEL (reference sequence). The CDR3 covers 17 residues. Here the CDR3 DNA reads TGCGCCAGCAGCCTCGGGCTAGTGGGGCCCGAACAAGAGACCCAGTACTTC. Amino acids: CASSLGLVGPEQETQYF.

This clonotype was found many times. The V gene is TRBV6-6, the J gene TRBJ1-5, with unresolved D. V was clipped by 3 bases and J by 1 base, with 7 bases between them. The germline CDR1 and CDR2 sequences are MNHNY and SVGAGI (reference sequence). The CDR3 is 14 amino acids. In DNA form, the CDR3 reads TGTGCCAGCAGTTATCTCAGCAGCAATCAGCCCCAGCATTTT. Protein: CASSYLSSNQPQHF.

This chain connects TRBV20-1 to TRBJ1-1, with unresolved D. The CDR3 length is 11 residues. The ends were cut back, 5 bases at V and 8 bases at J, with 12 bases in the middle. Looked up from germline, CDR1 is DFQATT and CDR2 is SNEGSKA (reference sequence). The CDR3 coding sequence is TGCAGTGCTGAAGTGTCGGGGGAAGCTTTCTTT. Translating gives CSAEVSGEAFF.

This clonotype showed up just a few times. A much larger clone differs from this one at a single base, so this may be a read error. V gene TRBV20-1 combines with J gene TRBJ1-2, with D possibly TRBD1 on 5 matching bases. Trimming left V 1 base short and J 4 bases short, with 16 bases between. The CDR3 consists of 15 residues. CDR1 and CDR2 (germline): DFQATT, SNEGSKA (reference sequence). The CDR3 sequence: CSARAWTLSTYGYTF. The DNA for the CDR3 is TGCAGTGCTAGAGCTTGGACACTTTCCACCTATGGCTACACCTTC.

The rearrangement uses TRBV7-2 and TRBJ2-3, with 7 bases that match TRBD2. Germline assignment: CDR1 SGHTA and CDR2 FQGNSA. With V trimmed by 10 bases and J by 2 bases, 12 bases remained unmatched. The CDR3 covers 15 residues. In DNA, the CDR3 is TGTGCCACCAGTGATAGGCGGGGGTCCACAGATACGCAGTATTTT. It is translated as CATSDRRGSTDTQYF.

CDR3 sequence: CAISGQSTDTQYF. Written as DNA, the CDR3 is TGTGCCATCAGCGGACAGAGCACAGATACGCAGTATTTT. The chain has TRBV10-3 and TRBJ2-3; D is possibly TRBD1 (6 bases). CDR1 and CDR2 from the germline V gene are ENHRY and SYGVKD. This CDR3 comprises 13 residues. Trimming stripped 6 bases from V and 0 bases from J, with 7 bases between.

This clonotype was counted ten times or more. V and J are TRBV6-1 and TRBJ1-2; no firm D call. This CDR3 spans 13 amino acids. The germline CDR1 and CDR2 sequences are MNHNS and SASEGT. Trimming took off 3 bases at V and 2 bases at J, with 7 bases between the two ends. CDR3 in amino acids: CASSEVGNYGYTF. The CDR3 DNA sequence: TGTGCCAGCAGTGAGGTCGGAAACTATGGCTACACCTTC.

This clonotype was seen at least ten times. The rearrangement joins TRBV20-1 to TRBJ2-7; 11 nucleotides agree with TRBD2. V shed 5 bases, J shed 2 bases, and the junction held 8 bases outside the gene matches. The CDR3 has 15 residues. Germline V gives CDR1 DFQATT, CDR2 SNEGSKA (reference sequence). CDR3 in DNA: TGCAGTGCTCGAGGGGGGACTAGCGGAGCCTACGAGCAGTACTTC. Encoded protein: CSARGGTSGAYEQYF.

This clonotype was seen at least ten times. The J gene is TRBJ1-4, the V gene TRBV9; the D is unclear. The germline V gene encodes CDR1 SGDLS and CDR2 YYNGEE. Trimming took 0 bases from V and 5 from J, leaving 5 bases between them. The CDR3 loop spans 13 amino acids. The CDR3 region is CASSVAENEKLFF. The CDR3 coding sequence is TGTGCCAGCAGCGTAGCAGAGAATGAAAAACTGTTTTTT. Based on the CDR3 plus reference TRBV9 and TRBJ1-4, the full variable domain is DSGVTQTPKHLITATGQRVTLRCSPRSGDLSVYWYQQSLDQGLQFLIQYYNGEERAKGNILERFSAQQFPDLHSELNLSSLELGDSALYFCASSVAENEKLFFGSGTQLSVL.

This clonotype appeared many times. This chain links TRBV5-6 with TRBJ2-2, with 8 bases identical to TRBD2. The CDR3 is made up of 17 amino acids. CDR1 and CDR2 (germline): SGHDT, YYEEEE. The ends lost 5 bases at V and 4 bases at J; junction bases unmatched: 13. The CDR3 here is CASRSGSGRWFTGELFF. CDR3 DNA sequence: TGTGCCAGCAGGTCCGGGAGCGGGAGATGGTTCACCGGGGAGCTGTTTTTT.